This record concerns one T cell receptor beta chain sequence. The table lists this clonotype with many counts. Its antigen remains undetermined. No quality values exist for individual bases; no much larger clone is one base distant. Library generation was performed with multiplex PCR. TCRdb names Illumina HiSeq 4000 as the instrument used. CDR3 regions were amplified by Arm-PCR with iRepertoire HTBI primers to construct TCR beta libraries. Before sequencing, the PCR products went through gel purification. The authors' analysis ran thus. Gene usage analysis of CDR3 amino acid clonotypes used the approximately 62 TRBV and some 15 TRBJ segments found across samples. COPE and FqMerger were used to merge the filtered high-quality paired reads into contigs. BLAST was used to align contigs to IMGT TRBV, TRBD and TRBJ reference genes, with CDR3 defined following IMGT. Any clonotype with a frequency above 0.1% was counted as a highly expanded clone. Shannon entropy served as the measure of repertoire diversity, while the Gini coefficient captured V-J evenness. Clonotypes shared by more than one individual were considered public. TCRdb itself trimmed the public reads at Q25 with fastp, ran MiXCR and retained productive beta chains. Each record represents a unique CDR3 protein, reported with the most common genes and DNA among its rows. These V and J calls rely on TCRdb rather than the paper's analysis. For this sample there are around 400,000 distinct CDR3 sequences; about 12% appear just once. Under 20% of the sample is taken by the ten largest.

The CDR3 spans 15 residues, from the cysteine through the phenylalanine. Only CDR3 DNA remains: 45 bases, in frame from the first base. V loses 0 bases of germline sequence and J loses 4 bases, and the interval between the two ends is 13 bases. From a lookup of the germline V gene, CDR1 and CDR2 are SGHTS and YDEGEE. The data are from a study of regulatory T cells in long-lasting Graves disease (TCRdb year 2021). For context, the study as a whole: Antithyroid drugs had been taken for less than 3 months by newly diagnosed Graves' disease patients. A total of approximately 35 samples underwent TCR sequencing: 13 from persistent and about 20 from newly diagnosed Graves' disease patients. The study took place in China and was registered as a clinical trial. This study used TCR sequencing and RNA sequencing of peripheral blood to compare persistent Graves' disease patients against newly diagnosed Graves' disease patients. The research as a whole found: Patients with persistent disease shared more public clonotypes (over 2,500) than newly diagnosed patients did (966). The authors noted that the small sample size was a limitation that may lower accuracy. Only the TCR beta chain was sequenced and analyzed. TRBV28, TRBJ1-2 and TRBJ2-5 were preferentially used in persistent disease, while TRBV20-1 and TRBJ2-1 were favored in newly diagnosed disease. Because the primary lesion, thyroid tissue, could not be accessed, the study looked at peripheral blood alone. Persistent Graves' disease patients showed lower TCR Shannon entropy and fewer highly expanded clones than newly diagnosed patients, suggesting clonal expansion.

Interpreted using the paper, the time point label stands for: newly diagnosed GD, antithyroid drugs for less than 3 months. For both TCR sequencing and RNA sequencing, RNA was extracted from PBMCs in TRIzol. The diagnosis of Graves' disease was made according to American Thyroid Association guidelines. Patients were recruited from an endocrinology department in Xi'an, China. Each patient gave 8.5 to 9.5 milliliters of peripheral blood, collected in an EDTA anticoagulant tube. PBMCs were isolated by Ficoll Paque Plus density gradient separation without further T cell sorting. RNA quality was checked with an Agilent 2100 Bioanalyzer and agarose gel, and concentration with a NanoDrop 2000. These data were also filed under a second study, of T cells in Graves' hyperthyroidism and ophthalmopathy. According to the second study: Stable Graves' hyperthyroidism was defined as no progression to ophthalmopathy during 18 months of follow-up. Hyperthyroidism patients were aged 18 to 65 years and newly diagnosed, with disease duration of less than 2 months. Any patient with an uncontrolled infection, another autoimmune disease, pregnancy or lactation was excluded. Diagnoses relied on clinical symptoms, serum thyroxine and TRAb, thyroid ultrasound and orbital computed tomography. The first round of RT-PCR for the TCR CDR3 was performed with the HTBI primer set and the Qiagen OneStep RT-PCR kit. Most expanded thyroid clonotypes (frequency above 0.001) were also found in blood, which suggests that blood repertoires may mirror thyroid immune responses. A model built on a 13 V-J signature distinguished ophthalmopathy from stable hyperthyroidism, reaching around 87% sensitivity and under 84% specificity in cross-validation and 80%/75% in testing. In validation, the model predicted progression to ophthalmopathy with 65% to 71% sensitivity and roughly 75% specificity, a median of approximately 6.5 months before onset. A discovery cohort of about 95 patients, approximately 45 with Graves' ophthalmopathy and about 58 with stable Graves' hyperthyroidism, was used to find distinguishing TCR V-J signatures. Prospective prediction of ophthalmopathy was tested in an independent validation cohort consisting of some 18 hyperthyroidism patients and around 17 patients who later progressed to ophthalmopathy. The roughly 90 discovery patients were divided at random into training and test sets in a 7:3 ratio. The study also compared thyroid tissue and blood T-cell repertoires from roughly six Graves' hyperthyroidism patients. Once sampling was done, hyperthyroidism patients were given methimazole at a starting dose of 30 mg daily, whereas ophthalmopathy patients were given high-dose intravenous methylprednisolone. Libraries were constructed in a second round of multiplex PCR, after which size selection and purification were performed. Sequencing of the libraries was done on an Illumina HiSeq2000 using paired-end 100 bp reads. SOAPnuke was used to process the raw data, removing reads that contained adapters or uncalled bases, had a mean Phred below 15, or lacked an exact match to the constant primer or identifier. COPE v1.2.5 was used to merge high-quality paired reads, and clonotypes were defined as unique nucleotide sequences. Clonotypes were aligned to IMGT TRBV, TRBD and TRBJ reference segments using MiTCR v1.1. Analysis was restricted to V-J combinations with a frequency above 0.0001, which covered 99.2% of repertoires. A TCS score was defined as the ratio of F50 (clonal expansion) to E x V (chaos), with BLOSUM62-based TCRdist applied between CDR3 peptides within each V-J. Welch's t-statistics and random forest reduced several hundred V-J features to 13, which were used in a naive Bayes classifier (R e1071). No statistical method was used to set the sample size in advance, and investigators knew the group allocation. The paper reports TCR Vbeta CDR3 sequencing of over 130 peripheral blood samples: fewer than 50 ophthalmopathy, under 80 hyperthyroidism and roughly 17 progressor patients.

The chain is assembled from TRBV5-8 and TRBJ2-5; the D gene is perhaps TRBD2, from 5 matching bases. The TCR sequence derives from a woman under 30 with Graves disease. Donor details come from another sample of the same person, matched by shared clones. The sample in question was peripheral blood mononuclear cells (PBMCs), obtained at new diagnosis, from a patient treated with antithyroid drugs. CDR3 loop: CASSLALMSGETQYF. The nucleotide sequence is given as TGTGCCAGCAGCTTGGCCCTAATGAGCGGAGAGACCCAGTACTTC.